This TCR beta chain was sequenced for a study of cytomegalovirus exposure and HLA in healthy donors. Of note for this clone: Its specificity is unknown.

PCR amplification relied on 60 Vbeta primers (plus 13 Jbeta primers). Sequenced by immunoSEQ multiplex PCR; TCRdb stores in-frame clones only, minus some. The sample has roughly 100,000 clones; 12% to 15% are singletons. The CDR3 consists of 13 residues. Germline assignment: CDR1 LNHNV and CDR2 YYDKDF (reference sequence). Between the trimmed V and J ends, which lost 10 bases and 3 bases, there was a span of 15 bases. Study results and limitations: Reports state that TCR beta sequences accurately predicted most subjects' HLA-A and HLA-B alleles.

The source is a female donor in good health and CMV-seronegative. Sequencing input: PBMCs. This rearrangement joins TRBV15 to TRBJ1-2; weak D call: TRBD1 (6 bases). CDR3 protein: CASSDEGDYGYTF. The CDR3 region has the DNA TGTGCCAGCAGTGACGAGGGGGACTATGGCTACACCTTC.